The present entry profiles one T cell receptor beta chain with its context. The antigen is undetermined. The data originate from a study of cytomegalovirus exposure and HLA in healthy donors. Study findings and constraints: In a later analysis, a missense DCLRE1C variant was linked to TCR beta V- and J-gene trimming. A later analysis reportedly identified an Asian-associated ancestry cluster as carrying fewer N-insertions than the roughly 670-donor mean. When a later analysis compared HLA-associated TCR beta chains with equally common others, the HLA-associated chains turned out to be more clonally expanded and to have lower generation probabilities. A later examination showed that TCR association rates differed by HLA locus, with DRB1 most and HLA-C fewest.

CDR3 length: 16 residues. Trimming pared 5 bases from V and 4 bases from J, leaving 18 bases between. In germline, CDR1 is LNHDA, CDR2 SQIVND (reference sequence). Use of 60 Vbeta and 13 Jbeta primers characterized the PCR. TCRdb's table, derived via immunoSEQ multiplex PCR, lists solely in-frame clones and lacks some. Among 100,000 to 120,000 clones listed, roughly three quarters were seen once. The chain recombines TRBV19 with TRBJ1-5, with a tentative D call TRBD1 (5 bases). The source is a young man in good health and CMV-seropositive. The sample consisted of PBMCs. CDR3 nucleotide sequence: TGTGCCAGTAGTCCCAGGGCAACTCGGGGGAATCAGCCCCAGCATTTT. Translated: CASSPRATRGNQPQHF.